This T cell receptor (beta chain) was observed in a study of monozygotic twins with inflammatory bowel disease. Findings and limits, study-wide: IBD patients showed reduced TCRbeta diversity (inverse Simpson) versus healthy co-twins.

Eight separate reactions for every sample produced the cDNA. TCRdb re-called the 5' RACE reads and catalogs CDR3 proteins one per entry, DNA excluded. This sample's table has fewer than 550,000 distinct CDR3 sequences. Turning to this clonotype: Its target is unknown.

The CDR3 covers 15 residues. Germline-derived CDR1 and CDR2 are SGHRS and YFSETQ. This chain uses TRBV5-1 with TRBJ2-7. The clonotype was recovered from a human donor with ulcerative colitis or Crohn's disease, or a healthy co-twin of an affected twin (not recorded which). The sample was blood. The CDR3 spells CASSVDRATFDEQYF.